This TCR beta chain was sequenced for a study of blood T cell repertoires in COVID-19. Overall study context: Researchers got acute and convalescent COVID-19 samples from the United States, Italy and Spain. Nucleic acid was either cDNA or gDNA, and it came from T cells, B-cell-depleted T cells, or PBMCs.

Study processing details: How many nucleated cells were present was estimated from reference gene primer amplification. Profiled with immunoSEQ multiplex PCR; TCRdb holds only in-frame clones, not every one. V, J and clone size reflect that table, while D and trimming were determined from the DNA. Of about 100,000 clones in the sample, more than 80% were seen once. Trimming cost V 1 base and J 1 base; bases outside gene matches: 0. This CDR3 has 15 amino acids. The germline V gene encodes CDR1 KGHDR and CDR2 SFDVKD. The sequencing input was peripheral blood. The source of this sequence is a woman of 80 years or more with acute or convalescent COVID-19. V is TRBV24-1 and J is TRBJ2-3; 8 bases are shared with TRBD2. CDR3 loop: CATSDFSGGTDTQYF. The CDR3 DNA follows: TGTGCCACCAGTGATTTTAGCGGGGGCACAGATACGCAGTATTTT.